These 4 T cell receptor beta chains were sequenced from one sample in a study of blood T cell repertoires in COVID-19. Assay used: immunoSEQ multiplex PCR; TCRdb lists only in-frame clones, some missing. Among fewer than 200,000 clones, around 85% were seen once, and the ten largest hold 8.2%. The sequenced sample consisted of peripheral blood. The source of these receptors is a woman aged 55 to 70 with acute or convalescent COVID-19.

This clone was recorded once. V usage is TRBV11-2 and J usage is TRBJ2-1; D ambiguous. Deletions cut 4 bases from V and 5 bases from J, with 15 bases between. Per the germline V gene, CDR1 is SGHAT and CDR2 is FQNNGV. The CDR3 contains 15 residues. CDR3 DNA: TGTGCCAGCAGCTCCTGGTTCGGCGGAAACAATGAGCAGTTCTTC. Translation gives CASSSWFGGNNEQFF.

This chain connects TRBV11-2 to TRBJ2-1; possibly TRBD1 for D (6 bases). V gave up 5 bases and J gave up 0 bases, with 17 bases separating them. The CDR3 consists of 17 residues. The germline V gene encodes CDR1 SGHAT and CDR2 FQNNGV. For the CDR3, the DNA is TGTGCCAGCAGCCAAGGGGGTCCGGGGAGCTCCTACAATGAGCAGTTCTTC. Amino acids: CASSQGGPGSSYNEQFF. The full variable domain, with the rest looked up from reference TRBV11-2 and TRBJ2-1, is EAGVAQSPRYKIIEKRQSVAFWCNPISGHATLYWYQQILGQGPKLLIQFQNNGVVDDSQLPKDRFSAERLKGVDSTLKIQPAKLEDSAVYLCASSQGGPGSSYNEQFFGPGTRLTVL.

The genes are TRBV9 and TRBJ2-3; 11 bases map to TRBD2. The V and J ends lost 7 bases and 0 bases, in that order; junction bases with no gene match: 13. The CDR3 has 18 amino acids. The germline gives CDR1 SGDLS, CDR2 YYNGEE. CDR3 nucleotide sequence: TGTGCCAGCGCCGAAGGGGGGTTAGCGGGAGGGAGCACAGATACGCAGTATTTT. This sequence encodes CASAEGGLAGGSTDTQYF.

Note on this clone: In the same sample, other DNA sequences code for this CDR3. The rearrangement uses TRBV18 and TRBJ1-1; D unresolved. From germline, CDR1 is KGHSH and CDR2 LQKENI. The V and J ends lost 2 bases and 1 base respectively, with 5 bases between them. The CDR3 sequence is 13 residues long. CDR3 loop: CASSPGQNTEAFF. DNA of the CDR3: TGTGCCAGCTCACCAGGCCAGAACACTGAAGCTTTCTTT.